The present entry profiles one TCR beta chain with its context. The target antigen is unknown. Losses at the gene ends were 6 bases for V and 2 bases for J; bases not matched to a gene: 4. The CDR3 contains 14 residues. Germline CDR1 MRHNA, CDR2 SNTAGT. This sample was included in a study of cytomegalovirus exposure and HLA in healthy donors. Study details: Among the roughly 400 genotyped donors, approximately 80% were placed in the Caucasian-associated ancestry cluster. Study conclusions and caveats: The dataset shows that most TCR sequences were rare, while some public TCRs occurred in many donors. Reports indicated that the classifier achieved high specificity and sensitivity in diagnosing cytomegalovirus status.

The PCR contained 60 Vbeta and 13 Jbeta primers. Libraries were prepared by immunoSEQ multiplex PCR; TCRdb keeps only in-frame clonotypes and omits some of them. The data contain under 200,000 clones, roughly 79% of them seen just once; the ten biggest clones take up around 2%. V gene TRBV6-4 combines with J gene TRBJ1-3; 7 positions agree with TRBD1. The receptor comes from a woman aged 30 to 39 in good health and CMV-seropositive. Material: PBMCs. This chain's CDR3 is CASSPDRAGNTIYF. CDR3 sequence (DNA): TGTGCCAGCAGCCCCGACAGGGCTGGAAACACCATATATTTT.